This is a list of T cell receptor beta chains from one sample in a study of T-cell memory formation after mild COVID-19. A single record per CDR3 protein comes from TCRdb applying MiXCR to the 5' RACE reads. Among around 440,000 distinct CDR3 sequences listed, 15% to 20% were seen once. Sequenced input: PBMCs or a T cell subset sorted from them (not recorded which). All receptors come from an adult woman who had mild COVID-19 (a few samples of this study predate the infection). Cell type and time point are not known. Each CDR3 is given with its conserved first and last residue. Clone sizes are given selectively: once, few, many, or a class where the clone is expanded.

many,TRBV2,CASSLNPQPPETQYF
few,TRBV29-1,CSVLGRLGTDTQYF
many,TRBV15,CATSRGGEAKRQPQHF
NA,TRBV29-1,CSVGLPIGTDTQYF
NA,TRBV7-2,CASSLFLAGTDTQYF
few,TRBV5-1,CASSGGGGSQEQFF
NA,TRBV11-1,CASSFSATPGETQYF
few,TRBV5-1,CASSLSGRNTDTQYF
NA,TRBV29-1,CSVARQGGNYNEQFF
few,TRBV19,CASTKNVGFTSNQPQHF
NA,TRBV5-1,CASSLGASGSYEQYF
NA,TRBV6-6,CASSYGKGQRNTEAFF
once,TRBV6-5,CASRGRGYQETQYF
many,TRBV5-1,CASSAMTDTEAFF
few,TRBV5-1,CASSSSGTGVGSPLHF
few,TRBV4-1,CASSQVEENTEAFF
few,TRBV12-3/TRBV12-4,CASSSRLAGALYEQYF
many,TRBV7-6,CASSRLDDEQFF
NA,TRBV7-9,CAGSPVGRSGVEQYF
NA,TRBV7-6,CASSLSGLSYEQYF
many,TRBV7-9,CASSLGTGVNQPQHF
few,TRBV4-3,CASSQDDPGRGDEQFF
NA,TRBV5-1,CASSLAPRTDSNQPQHF
few,TRBV12-3/TRBV12-4,CASSFRDGKETQYF
NA,TRBV12-3/TRBV12-4,CASSLGLLGYTF
NA,TRBV5-1,CASSPRDNNEQFF
NA,TRBV7-9,CASSPDRAYYNEQFF
many,TRBV5-1,CASTAPNSGTSGLSNEQFF
few,TRBV11-3,CASSPLAVSSTDTQYF
NA,TRBV19,CASMKQGDQPQHF
few,TRBV27,CASSPQTQGAQYF
NA,TRBV12-3/TRBV12-4,CASSLSLAGVETQYF
few,TRBV5-6,CASSRRPDRAGYEQYF
many,TRBV3-1,CASSHRNYGYTF
NA,TRBV7-2,CASSLARTLSGNTIYF
NA,TRBV12-3/TRBV12-4,CASSLDTGVGYTEAFF
NA,TRBV7-3,CASSSYIRTGSTDTQYF
few,TRBV19,CASSILTGDLYEQYF
NA,TRBV4-2,CASSQDFGERGQFYEQYF
NA,TRBV12-3/TRBV12-4,CASTRTGRGNTIYF
NA,TRBV5-1,CASSLGVTGVNEKLFF
few,TRBV12-3/TRBV12-4,CASSAGTSGRITDTQYF
few,TRBV20-1,CSARDPSGSVYPDNEQFF
few,TRBV6-6,CASIRAGLADGEQFF
NA,TRBV7-2,CASSSDRDNEQFF